These 8 T cell receptor beta chains share one sample of origin, sequenced in a study of immune evolution from preneoplasia to lung adenocarcinoma. Repertoires were generated with immunoSEQ multiplex PCR, while TCRdb's copy carries only in-frame clones and drops some. Among a few thousand clones listed, around 79% were seen once. Sample: FFPE invasive lung adenocarcinoma tissue. The receptors derive from a person aged 35 to 60 with lung adenocarcinoma. Some clones in this sample may be carry-over from other donors' samples.

CDR3 loop: CASSYADRDGYTF. The CDR3 region has the DNA TGTGCCAGCAGTTACGCCGACAGGGATGGCTACACCTTC. The gene calls are TRBV6-5 and TRBJ1-2; 7 bases match TRBD1. Germline values: CDR1 MNHEY, CDR2 SVGAGI. The CDR3 has 13 amino acids. Trimming took 2 bases from V and 6 from J; bases not matched to a gene: 3.

This chain connects TRBV2 to TRBJ2-2, with a weak D call TRBD1 (5 bases). The germline V gene has CDR1 SNHLY and CDR2 FYNNEI. V was shortened by 0 bases and J by 4 bases, with 9 bases between the two germline ends. The CDR3 is 15 residues long. CDR3 bases: TGTGCCAGCAGTGAAGCACAGGTGCGCACCGGGGAGCTGTTTTTT. Protein sequence: CASSEAQVRTGELFF.

The rearrangement links TRBV7-9 to TRBJ1-1; D unclear. CDR3 length: 15 residues. Trimming pared 1 base from V and 4 bases from J, leaving 13 bases between. Germline CDR1 and CDR2: SEHNR and FQNEAQ (reference sequence). The CDR3 nucleotides are TGTGCCAGCAGCTTAGGAAGGGCGCGAGTCACTGAAGCTTTCTTT. Protein product: CASSLGRARVTEAFF.

This clone was found a few times. The chain recombines TRBV18 with TRBJ1-4; 11 nucleotides line up with TRBD1. With V trimmed by 8 bases and J by 6 bases, 8 bases remained unmatched. Germline V CDR1 and CDR2: KGHSH, LQKENI. The CDR3 has 15 amino acids. The CDR3 loop reads CASTTGTGGDEKLFF. Here the CDR3 DNA reads TGTGCCAGCACCACCGGGACAGGGGGAGATGAAAAACTGTTTTTT. Based on the CDR3 plus reference TRBV18 and TRBJ1-4, the full variable domain is NAGVMQNPRHLVRRRGQEARLRCSPMKGHSHVYWYRQLPEEGLKFMVYLQKENIIDESGMPKERFSAEFPKEGPSILRIQQVVRGDSAAYFCASTTGTGGDEKLFFGSGTQLSVL.

The rearrangement uses TRBV11-3 and TRBJ2-7, with D possibly TRBD2 on 5 matching bases. V gave up 6 bases and J gave up 6 bases, with 18 bases separating them. CDR3 size: 14 residues. The germline V gene has CDR1 SGHNT and CDR2 YENEEA. CDR3 sequence reads: CASSPGWAGSEQYF. CDR3 in DNA: TGTGCCAGCAGTCCCGGATGGGCGGGTTCCGAGCAGTACTTC. The full variable domain, its missing parts supplied by reference TRBV11-3 and TRBJ2-7, is EAGVVQSPRYKIIEKKQPVAFWCNPISGHNTLYWYLQNLGQGPELLIRYENEEAVDDSQLPKDRFSAERLKGVDSTLKIQPAELGDSAVYLCASSPGWAGSEQYFGPGTRLTVT.

The chain links TRBV27 to TRBJ1-2; tentative D call: TRBD1 (5 bases). CDR1 is MNHEY and CDR2 is SMNVEV in the germline V gene (reference sequence). This CDR3 spans 15 amino acids. V gave up 6 bases and J gave up 4 bases, with 18 bases separating them. The chain's CDR3 is CASSLRGQGFYGYTF. The CDR3 DNA reads TGTGCCAGCAGCCTCCGCGGGCAGGGCTTCTATGGCTACACCTTC.

This chain links TRBV30 with TRBJ2-7, with 8 bases matching TRBD1. Germline-derived CDR1 and CDR2 are GTSNPN and SVGIG (reference sequence). CDR3 size: 14 residues. Losses at the gene ends were 3 bases for V and 9 bases for J; bases not matched to a gene: 13. In nucleotides, the CDR3 is TGTGCCTGGAGGCCCCGGGACAGGACCTTCGGGCAGTACTTC. Translation gives CAWRPRDRTFGQYF.

This clone turned up a few times. The V call is TRBV10-3, the J call TRBJ2-3; TRBD2 aligns across 8 bases. CDR1 ENHRY and CDR2 SYGVKD come from the germline V gene. The length of the CDR3 is 14 residues. V lost 8 bases and J lost 1; bases outside the gene matches: 5. CDR3 protein: CAIGSGGRTDTQYF. The CDR3 DNA follows: TGTGCCATCGGTTCGGGAGGGCGCACAGATACGCAGTATTTT.